Reported below is one TCR beta chain. Here immunoSEQ multiplex PCR was the method, and the copy in TCRdb shows in-frame clones only, minus some. The sample includes some 14,000 clones, roughly 88% of them seen just once. These data come from a study of blood T cell repertoires in COVID-19. The V and J ends lost 3 bases and 6 bases, in that order; junction bases with no gene match: 5. The CDR3 loop spans 16 amino acids. Germline CDR1 and CDR2: KGHSH and LQKENI. V and J are TRBV18 and TRBJ2-3, with 14 nucleotides matching TRBD2. This receptor was taken from a human donor in a cohort sampled during active COVID-19. The specimen sequenced was peripheral blood. CDR3 region: CASSPRTSGGQDTQYF. Written as DNA, the CDR3 is TGTGCCAGCTCACCTCGGACTAGCGGGGGGCAGGATACGCAGTATTTT.